The 20 T cell receptor beta chains in this list originate from one sample, sequenced in a study of cytomegalovirus exposure and HLA in healthy donors. Use of 60 Vbeta and 13 Jbeta primers characterized the PCR. Repertoires were generated with immunoSEQ multiplex PCR, while TCRdb's copy carries only in-frame clones and drops some. The data show 110,000 or so clones, 60% to 80% seen once. Input material: PBMCs. The receptors were sampled from a man in his thirties or forties in good health and CMV-seronegative.

The rearrangement uses TRBV5-6 and TRBJ1-2; possible D gene TRBD1, 6 bases. Germline V CDR1 and CDR2: SGHDT, YYEEEE. This CDR3 is 17 amino acids long. The V end lost 0 bases, the J end lost 6 bases, and 21 bases lay between the germline ends. DNA of the CDR3: TGTGCCAGCAGCTTGGTGGTTAACAGGGATTCCAGAGATGGCTACACCTTC. Amino acids: CASSLVVNRDSRDGYTF. Full variable domain (missing parts from reference TRBV5-6 and TRBJ1-2): DAGVTQSPTHLIKTRGQQVTLRCSPKSGHDTVSWYQQALGQGPQFIFQYYEEEERQRGNFPDRFSGHQFPNYSSELNVNALLLGDSALYLCASSLVVNRDSRDGYTFGSGTRLTVV.

The V and J genes are TRBV11-3 and TRBJ2-5; TRBD1 agrees at 9 bases. The better agreement between TRBJ2-7 and the DNA end casts doubt on the J call. CDR1 is SGHNT, CDR2 YENEEA, per germline. The CDR3 length is 16 residues. For the CDR3, the DNA is TGTGCCAGCAGCTTAGAGAGCGGGACAGGGTTTTACGAGCAGTACTTC. Protein product: CASSLESGTGFYEQYF.

This clone was counted only a few times. The J gene is TRBJ2-7, the V gene TRBV4-1; the match to TRBD1 covers 9 bases. The CDR3 is made up of 16 amino acids. Germline values: CDR1 MGHRA, CDR2 YSYEKL. V shed 0 bases and J 4 bases; nucleotides not matched to a gene: 7. The CDR3 here is CASSQDQDRGAYEQYF. CDR3 sequence (DNA): TGCGCCAGCAGCCAAGATCAAGACAGGGGGGCGTACGAGCAGTACTTC.

The CDR3 bases are TGTGCCAGCAGAAAACTCGGGACAGGTATTATGAACACTGAAGCTTTCTTT. Protein sequence: CASRKLGTGIMNTEAFF. The chain recombines TRBV2 with TRBJ1-1, with 8 positions matching TRBD1. The CDR3 extends over 17 amino acids. Germline V lookup: CDR1 SNHLY, CDR2 FYNNEI. V was pared by 6 bases and J by 0 bases, with 12 bases of the junction left unmatched.

V is TRBV27 and J is TRBJ2-5; 13 bases align to TRBD2. The J call may be mistaken, given a closer DNA end match to TRBJ2-7. The CDR3 extends over 17 amino acids. Per the germline V gene, CDR1 is MNHEY and CDR2 is SMNVEV (reference sequence). CDR3 DNA: TGTGCCAGCAGTTTGAGGGGGGGACTAGCGGGACCCTACGAGCAGTACTTC. This translates into CASSLRGGLAGPYEQYF.

The chain combines TRBV14 with TRBJ2-1; TRBD2 is a possible D gene (5 bases). Germline V gene sequence: CDR1 SGHDN, CDR2 FVKESK. The CDR3 totals 14 residues. Trimming removed 4 bases from V and 6 bases from J, with 13 bases in between. This CDR3 reads CASSRLTTPNEQFF. The DNA of the CDR3 is TGTGCCAGCAGCCGGCTGACTACCCCCAATGAGCAGTTCTTC.

The chain carries TRBV19 and TRBJ1-6; 8 nucleotides match TRBD1. J gave up 0 bases and V 5 bases, and 9 bases lay outside the gene matches. In germline, CDR1 is LNHDA, CDR2 SQIVND (reference sequence). The CDR3 has 18 residues. CDR3 bases: TGTGCCAGTAGTCCCAAAGGACAGGGAAGCTCCTATAATTCACCCCTCCACTTT. Translation: CASSPKGQGSSYNSPLHF.

This clone was observed a few times. The CDR3 DNA follows: TGTGCCAGTAGTATAGAGGGGTTGGGACTAGCGGGAGGGCATGGTACCGGGGAGCTGTTTTTT. This encodes CASSIEGLGLAGGHGTGELFF. V gene TRBV19 combines with J gene TRBJ2-2, with 16 bases lining up with TRBD2. CDR1 is LNHDA, CDR2 SQIVND, per germline (reference sequence). The ends lost 0 bases at V and 5 bases at J; junction bases unmatched: 12. The length of the CDR3 is 21 residues.

V and J are TRBV9 and TRBJ2-7; 7 bases are a match to TRBD2. Unmatched junction bases numbered 5, after V lost 2 bases and J lost 3 bases. The germline V gene has CDR1 SGDLS and CDR2 YYNGEE. CDR3 size: 14 residues. The chain's CDR3 is CASSVSLANYEQYF. The CDR3 bases are TGTGCCAGCAGCGTCTCACTAGCGAACTACGAGCAGTACTTC.

This chain connects TRBV7-2 to TRBJ2-1, with 12 bases matching TRBD2. CDR1 and CDR2 from the germline V gene are SGHTA and FQGNSA. Losses at the gene ends were 6 bases for V and 9 bases for J; bases not matched to a gene: 3. This CDR3 has 13 amino acids. The CDR3 is CASRASGRVEQFF. The CDR3 DNA reads TGTGCCAGCAGGGCTAGCGGGAGGGTTGAGCAGTTCTTC.

V and J are TRBV28 and TRBJ2-7; D might be TRBD2 (6 bases). Trimming cost V 4 bases and J 4 bases, with 20 bases left between them. Germline CDR1 is MDHEN and CDR2 is SYDVKM. The CDR3 is 16 residues long. The CDR3, as DNA: TGTGCCAGCAGTTACCCTAGCGTTACGGAGCCGTACGAGCAGTACTTC. Its translation is CASSYPSVTEPYEQYF.

This clone appeared once. A read error may account for a junction end that differs from germline. This sequence joins TRBV7-7 and TRBJ2-5, with D maybe TRBD2 (6 bases). Germline V gene sequence: CDR1 SSHAT, CDR2 FNYEAQ (reference sequence). The CDR3 length is 15 residues. For the CDR3, the DNA is TGTGCTAGCAGCCTACTAGGAGGGGCGGAAGAGACCCAGTACTTC. Protein sequence: CASSLLGGAEETQYF.

This clone was counted between two and nine times. The V and J genes are TRBV4-3 and TRBJ1-1; maybe TRBD1 (6 bases). CDR1 and CDR2 from the germline V gene are LGHNA and YSLEER. Trimming removed 0 bases from V and 11 bases from J, with 13 bases in between. The CDR3 is 13 residues long. The DNA for the CDR3 is TGCGCCAGCAGCCAAGAAGGACAGACGAACGCTTTCTTT. Translation: CASSQEGQTNAFF.

The chain links TRBV4-2 to TRBJ2-3; 15 bases line up with TRBD2. Germline assignment: CDR1 LGHNA and CDR2 YNFKEQ. CDR3 length equals 15 residues. Trimming cost V 8 bases and J 5 bases; bases outside gene matches: 5. CDR3 sequence: CASLGLAGGIDTQYF. Written as DNA, the CDR3 is TGTGCCAGCCTTGGACTAGCGGGAGGGATAGATACGCAGTATTTT.

The gene calls are TRBV14 and TRBJ1-1; no clear D. Trimming removed 1 base from V and 3 bases from J, with 12 bases in between. CDR1 and CDR2 from the germline V gene are SGHDN and FVKESK. The CDR3 has 15 amino acids. As DNA, the CDR3 is TGTGCCAGCAGCCAAGGGAGCCCCCGCGACACTGAAGCTTTCTTT. Residues: CASSQGSPRDTEAFF.

This clone showed up just once. This chain links TRBV5-4 with TRBJ2-3, with D perhaps matching TRBD1 (5 bases). Trimming removed 4 bases from V and 3 bases from J, with 15 bases in between. Looked up from germline, CDR1 is SGHNT and CDR2 is YYREEE (reference sequence). This CDR3 is built from 15 residues. CDR3 DNA: TGTGCCAGCAGCCCAGGGCCCCTGGGGACAGATACGCAGTATTTT. It encodes CASSPGPLGTDTQYF.

The CDR3 loop reads CASSFREQNYGYTF. The CDR3 DNA follows: TGTGCCAGCAGTTTCCGGGAACAAAACTATGGCTACACCTTC. The chain employs TRBV28 and TRBJ1-2; D ambiguous. The CDR3 loop spans 14 amino acids. Germline-derived CDR1 and CDR2 are MDHEN and SYDVKM. V was cut by 3 bases and J by 2 bases, with 10 bases left in between.

This rearrangement joins TRBV6-5 to TRBJ1-6, with 7 bases lining up with TRBD1. CDR3 length: 13 amino acids. Per germline, CDR1 MNHEY and CDR2 SVGAGI. Trimming at V came to 1 base and at J to 12 bases, leaving 3 bases not matched to a gene. The CDR3 DNA reads as TGTGCCAGCAGTTACTATTCAGGGGGACCCCTCCACTTT. Protein product: CASSYYSGGPLHF.

This clone was seen more than once but under ten times. The chain has TRBV2 and TRBJ1-2; the match to TRBD1 covers 7 bases. CDR3 length: 14 residues. Per the germline V gene, CDR1 is SNHLY and CDR2 is FYNNEI. Trimming took 8 bases from V and 4 from J; bases not matched to a gene: 10. CDR3 sequence: CASERQGLSYGYTF. The CDR3 DNA sequence: TGTGCCAGCGAAAGACAGGGTCTAAGCTATGGCTACACCTTC.

V gene TRBV6-5 combines with J gene TRBJ2-5; 11 positions match TRBD1. The J call is uncertain, as TRBJ2-7 better fits the DNA end. Germline lookup yields CDR1 MNHEY and CDR2 SVGAGI. The CDR3 has 15 residues. CDR3 protein: CASSLGTGGPYEQYF. The CDR3 DNA follows: TGTGCCAGCAGCCTAGGGACAGGGGGTCCCTACGAGCAGTACTTC.